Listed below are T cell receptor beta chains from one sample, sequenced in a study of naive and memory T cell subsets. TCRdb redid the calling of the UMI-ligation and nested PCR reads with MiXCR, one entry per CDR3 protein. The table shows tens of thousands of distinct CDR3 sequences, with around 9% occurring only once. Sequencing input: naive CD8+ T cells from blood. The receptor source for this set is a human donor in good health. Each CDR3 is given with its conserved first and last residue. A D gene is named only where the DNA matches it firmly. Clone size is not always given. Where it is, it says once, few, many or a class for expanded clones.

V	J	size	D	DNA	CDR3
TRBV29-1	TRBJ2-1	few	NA	TGCAGCGTTGGAGGATTGGGGGCGGGAGCGGGAAATGAGCAGTTCTTC	CSVGGLGAGAGNEQFF
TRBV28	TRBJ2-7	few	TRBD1	TGTGCCAGCAGTCCCCTAGTCTTAGGACAGGGTAACTACGAGCAGTACTTC	CASSPLVLGQGNYEQYF
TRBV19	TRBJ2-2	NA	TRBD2	TGTGCCAGTAGCTGGGCTAGCGGGAGGGCTGAGGACACCGGGGAGCTGTTTTTT	CASSWASGRAEDTGELFF
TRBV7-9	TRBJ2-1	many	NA	TGTGCCAGCAATCCTCCGTTCTTC	CASNPPFF
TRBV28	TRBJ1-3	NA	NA	TGTGCCAGCAGTTTTGGTATCGGCATTGGAAACACCATATATTTT	CASSFGIGIGNTIYF
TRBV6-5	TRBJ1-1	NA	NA	TGTGCCAGCAGTTCCCGGAGTTTAAGATTGGACAGCATGAACACTGAAGCTTTCTTT	CASSSRSLRLDSMNTEAFF
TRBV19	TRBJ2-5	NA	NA	TGTGCCAGTAGTGAAGGGACCTCGTGGCAAGAGACCCAGTACTTC	CASSEGTSWQETQYF
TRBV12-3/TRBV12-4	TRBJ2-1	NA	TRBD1	TGTGCCAGCAGCCCTGGGTCAGGGGGCGAGCAGTTCTTC	CASSPGSGGEQFF
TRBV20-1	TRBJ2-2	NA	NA	TGCAGTGCAAAAGCGGTTCCGTCCGGGGAGCTGTTTTTT	CSAKAVPSGELFF
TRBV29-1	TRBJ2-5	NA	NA	TGCAGCGTTGAAGAATCCGGCCAAGAGACCCAGAACTTC	CSVEESGQETQNF
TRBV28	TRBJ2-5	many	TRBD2	TGTGCCAGCGTCCCCAGCGGGGAAGAGACCCAGTACTTC	CASVPSGEETQYF
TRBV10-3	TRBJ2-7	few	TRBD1	TGTGCCATCAGTAACGACGACAGGGTATTTTACGAGCAGTACTTC	CAISNDDRVFYEQYF
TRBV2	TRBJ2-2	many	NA	TGTGCCAGCACCTCGATGAGCACCGGGGAGCTGTTTTTT	CASTSMSTGELFF
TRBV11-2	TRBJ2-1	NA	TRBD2	TGTGCCAGCAGCGGAGGTCTAGCGGGAAATGAGCAGTTCTTC	CASSGGLAGNEQFF
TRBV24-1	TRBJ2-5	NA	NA	TGTGCCACCAGTCCGGACTTCCAAGAGACCCAGTACTTC	CATSPDFQETQYF
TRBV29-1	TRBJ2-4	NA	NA	TGCAGCGTTGAAGAGCAAGGGAACATTCAGTACTTC	CSVEEQGNIQYF
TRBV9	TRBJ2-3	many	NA	TGTGCCAGCAGCTCTAGGGTCAGCGGAAGCACAGATACGCAGTATTTT	CASSSRVSGSTDTQYF
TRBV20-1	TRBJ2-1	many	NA	TGCAGTGCCTCAAGAGCGGGCCTGGGCGATGAGCAGTTCTTC	CSASRAGLGDEQFF
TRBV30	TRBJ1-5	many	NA	TGTGCCTGGAGTGCTTGGGGTGGCAATCAGCCCCAGCATTTT	CAWSAWGGNQPQHF
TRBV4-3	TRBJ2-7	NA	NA	TGCGCCAGCAGCCAAGACAGTACCATCTACGAGCAGTACTTC	CASSQDSTIYEQYF
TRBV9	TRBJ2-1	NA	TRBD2	TGTGCCAGCAGCGGATCGACTAGCGGGAGAGCTAACAATGAGCAGTTCTTC	CASSGSTSGRANNEQFF
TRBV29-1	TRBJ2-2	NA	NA	TGCAGCGTTGAAGATCTGGAGGGGAACACCGGGGAGCTGTTTTTT	CSVEDLEGNTGELFF
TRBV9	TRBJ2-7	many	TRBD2	TGTGCCAGCAGCGCGAGAGAGTGGACTAGCGAGTACGAGCAGTACTTC	CASSAREWTSEYEQYF
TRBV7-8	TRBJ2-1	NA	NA	TGTGCCAGCAGCTTACGATTGGAGACCTACAATGAGCAGTTCTTC	CASSLRLETYNEQFF
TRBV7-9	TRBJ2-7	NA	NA	TGTGCCAGCAGCAAGAGGGTCCACGAGCAGTACTTC	CASSKRVHEQYF
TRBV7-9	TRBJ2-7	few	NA	TGTGCCAGCAGCTTGACACCTTACGAGCAGTACTTC	CASSLTPYEQYF
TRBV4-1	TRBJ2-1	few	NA	TGCGCCAGCAGCCACCGTGGGGCCTACAATGAGCAGTTCTTC	CASSHRGAYNEQFF
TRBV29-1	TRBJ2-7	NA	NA	TGCAGCGTTGAAGTTGAACGGGCCTACGAGCAGTACTTC	CSVEVERAYEQYF
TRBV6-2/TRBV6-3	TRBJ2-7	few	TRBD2	TGTGCCAGCAGCCGACTAGCGAAGAGCTCCTACGAGCAGTACTTC	CASSRLAKSSYEQYF
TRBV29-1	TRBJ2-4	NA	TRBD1	TGCAGCGTTGAAGATGCGTCCGACAGGGGAGCCAAAAACATTCAGTACTTC	CSVEDASDRGAKNIQYF
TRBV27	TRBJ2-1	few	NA	TGTGCCAGCAGACTGACCACCCCTGCCTCCTACAATGAGCAGTTCTTC	CASRLTTPASYNEQFF
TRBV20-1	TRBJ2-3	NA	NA	TGCAGTGCCTTACCCGAGGCCCTGGATGCTCTAGAAGATACGCAGTATTTT	CSALPEALDALEDTQYF
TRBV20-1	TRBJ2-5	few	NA	TGCAGTGCTGACCCGGTTCCCGGACGGAGCCAAGAGACCCAGTACTTC	CSADPVPGRSQETQYF
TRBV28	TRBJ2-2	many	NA	TGTGCCAGCAGCAGGGGGGCGTCTCGGACCGGGGAGCTGTTTTTT	CASSRGASRTGELFF
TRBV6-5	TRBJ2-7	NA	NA	TGTGCCAGCAGATTAGGAGGTAGCTCCTACGAGCAGTACTTC	CASRLGGSSYEQYF
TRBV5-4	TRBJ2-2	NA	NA	TGTGCCAGCAGCCGGAACACAGGGTTCGCGAACACCGGGGAGCTGTTTTTT	CASSRNTGFANTGELFF